One and the same sample provided the 15 T cell receptor beta chains below, sequenced in a study of T cell responses to AZD1222 COVID-19 vaccine. Clones were sequenced by immunoSEQ multiplex PCR, and TCRdb holds only the in-frame ones, with some missing. The table includes 80,000 or so clones, 70% to 90% detected once. This specimen consisted of peripheral blood, obtained on day 0 of MenACWY control vaccination. These receptor sequences come from an adult in good health.

This chain joins TRBV5-1 and TRBJ1-1, with D perhaps TRBD1 (5 bases). The V end lost 3 bases, the J end lost 4 bases, and 13 bases lay between the germline ends. Germline V CDR1 and CDR2: SGHRS, YFSETQ. This CDR3 has 14 amino acids. CDR3 loop: CASSWGRGSTEAFF. The CDR3 nucleotides read TGCGCCAGCAGCTGGGGACGGGGGTCCACTGAAGCTTTCTTT.

A few counts support this clone. The DNA of the CDR3 is TGTGCCACCGGACAGGGGGACACAGATACGCAGTATTTT. As protein: CATGQGDTDTQYF. The V call is TRBV24-1, the J call TRBJ2-3; TRBD1 matches at 10 bases. The junction had 1 base not matched to a gene; V was cut back by 9 bases and J by 2 bases. Germline assignment: CDR1 KGHDR and CDR2 SFDVKD. The CDR3 runs 13 residues.

The chain combines TRBV5-4 with TRBJ1-2; D uncertain. The CDR3 sequence is 13 residues long. Per germline, CDR1 SGHNT and CDR2 YYREEE (reference sequence). Trimming took off 1 base at V and 5 bases at J, with 9 bases between the two ends. Written as DNA, the CDR3 is TGTGCCAGCAGCTTGCACGGGGAATATGGCTACACCTTC. This encodes CASSLHGEYGYTF.

The table lists this clone with a count of one. The gene calls are TRBV2 and TRBJ2-2; a possible D gene is TRBD1 (6 bases). In germline, CDR1 is SNHLY, CDR2 FYNNEI. The CDR3 runs 14 residues. The V and J ends lost 4 bases and 5 bases respectively, with 11 bases between them. The CDR3 nucleotides read TGTGCCAGCAGTGGCCAGGGGCAAACCGGGGAGCTGTTTTTT. It translates to CASSGQGQTGELFF.

V is TRBV5-1 and J is TRBJ1-1, with TRBD1 matching over 10 bases. The CDR3 consists of 15 residues. Germline lookup yields CDR1 SGHRS and CDR2 YFSETQ. The V gene end was trimmed by 4 bases and the J gene end by 5 bases; junction bases not matched to a gene: 8. The CDR3 here is CASSPTGTGVTEAFF. The CDR3 DNA reads TGCGCCAGCAGCCCAACCGGGACAGGGGTGACTGAAGCTTTCTTT.

The chain recombines TRBV2 with TRBJ2-1, with D possibly being TRBD2 (5 bases). Germline V gene lookup returns CDR1 SNHLY and CDR2 FYNNEI. V shed 10 bases and J shed 3 bases, with 16 bases lying between them. This CDR3 contains 14 residues. The CDR3: CAIQAETVYNEQFF. For the CDR3, the DNA is TGTGCCATCCAAGCGGAGACGGTCTACAATGAGCAGTTCTTC.

This clone was counted a few times. The chain employs TRBV20-1 and TRBJ1-2; D call uncertain. The CDR3 is made up of 11 amino acids. Germline V gene data show CDR1 as DFQATT and CDR2 as SNEGSKA (reference sequence). Trimming took 3 bases from V and 8 from J, leaving 10 bases between them. Written as DNA, the CDR3 is TGCAGTGCTAGCTTTGTAGGGGGCTACACCTTC. It translates to CSASFVGGYTF.

The chain recombines TRBV5-6 with TRBJ1-2; no reliable D call. Germline CDR1 and CDR2: SGHDT and YYEEEE. With 2 bases removed from V and 8 bases from J, the gap between germline ends came to 10 bases. The length of the CDR3 is 12 residues. CDR3 in DNA: TGTGCCAGCAGCTTAAAGGGATGGGGCTACACCTTC. It is translated as CASSLKGWGYTF.

This chain joins TRBV9 and TRBJ1-1; D perhaps matches TRBD1 (5 bases). The CDR3 covers 15 residues. Germline V lookup: CDR1 SGDLS, CDR2 YYNGEE. V lost 4 bases and J lost 2, with 15 bases in between. The CDR3 loop is CASSISGTHNTEAFF. DNA for the CDR3: TGTGCCAGCAGCATTTCCGGGACTCACAACACTGAAGCTTTCTTT.

This rearrangement joins TRBV6-5 to TRBJ2-3, with 8 bases matching TRBD1. The V gene end was trimmed by 6 bases and the J gene end by 1 base; junction bases not matched to a gene: 6. Germline V lookup: CDR1 MNHEY, CDR2 SVGAGI. The CDR3 loop spans 15 amino acids. CDR3 sequence reads: CASSSGGFGTDTQYF. The CDR3 nucleotides read TGTGCCAGCAGCTCAGGGGGCTTTGGCACAGATACGCAGTATTTT.

V is TRBV28 and J is TRBJ1-2, with 12 bases that match TRBD1. The ends lost 4 bases at V and 7 bases at J; junction bases unmatched: 4. The CDR3 extends over 14 amino acids. In germline, CDR1 is MDHEN, CDR2 SYDVKM. CDR3 sequence (DNA): TGTGCCAGCAGTTGGGACAGGGGGCTGGGTGGCTACACCTTC. It yields the protein CASSWDRGLGGYTF.

The J gene is TRBJ1-5, the V gene TRBV11-2; 9 bases map to TRBD1. In germline, CDR1 is SGHAT, CDR2 FQNNGV. The CDR3 loop spans 15 amino acids. Germline trimming cut 1 base from V and 7 bases from J; bases unmatched to any gene: 5. The CDR3 bases are TGTGCCAGCAGCTTAGGTCCTACAGGGGGCCAGCCCCAGCATTTT. Encoded protein: CASSLGPTGGQPQHF.

The V and J genes are TRBV11-1 and TRBJ1-3; D remains ambiguous. The CDR3 consists of 13 residues. V shed 5 bases and J shed 2 bases, with 7 bases lying between them. Germline CDR1 is SGHAT and CDR2 is FQDESV (reference sequence). Here the CDR3 reads CASSPGAGNTIYF. The CDR3 DNA follows: TGTGCCAGCAGCCCTGGCGCTGGAAACACCATATATTTT.

This chain connects TRBV2 to TRBJ2-2; 8 bases are shared with TRBD2. Germline V gene lookup returns CDR1 SNHLY and CDR2 FYNNEI. V dropped 11 bases and J dropped 0; count of bases not matched to a gene: 14. The CDR3 length is 17 residues. The chain's CDR3 is CAPSRKAGATNTGELFF. DNA of the CDR3: TGTGCCCCCAGCAGGAAAGCGGGGGCTACGAACACCGGGGAGCTGTTTTTT.

The rearrangement links TRBV3-1 (or the pseudogene TRBV3-2) to TRBJ2-5, with 10 bases matching TRBD2. The germline gives CDR1 LGHDT, CDR2 YNNKEL (reference sequence). This CDR3 spans 17 amino acids. V lost 2 bases, J lost 5 bases, and 11 bases stayed unmatched. This chain's CDR3 is CASSQWFQRGGRETQYF. CDR3 in DNA: TGTGCCAGCAGCCAATGGTTCCAGCGGGGGGGCCGGGAGACCCAGTACTTC.